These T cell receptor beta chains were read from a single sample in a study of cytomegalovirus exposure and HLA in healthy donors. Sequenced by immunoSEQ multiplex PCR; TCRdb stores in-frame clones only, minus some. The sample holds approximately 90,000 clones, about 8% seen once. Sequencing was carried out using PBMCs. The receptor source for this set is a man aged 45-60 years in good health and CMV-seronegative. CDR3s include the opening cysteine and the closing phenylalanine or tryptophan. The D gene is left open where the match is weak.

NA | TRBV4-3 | CASSQDRSPGQTGGYTF
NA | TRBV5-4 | CASSPWNGQETQYF
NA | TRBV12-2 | CASRLDGRQGSYGYTF
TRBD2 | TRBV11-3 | CASSPGTSWYNEQFF
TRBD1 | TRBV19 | CASSRQGSSYNSPLHF
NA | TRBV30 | CAWSVQGHYGYTF
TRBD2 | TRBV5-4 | CASSQDESSGSLNTGELFF
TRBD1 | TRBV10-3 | CAISETETGKETQYF
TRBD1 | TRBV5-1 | CAGSYGQGGAFF
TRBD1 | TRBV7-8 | CASSTGQGSDGYTF
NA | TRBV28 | CASSLIRIAEADTQYF
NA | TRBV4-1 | CASSQDPRGADTQYF
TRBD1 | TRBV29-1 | CSVSQGSRSYNEQFF
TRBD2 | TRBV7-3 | CASSLKAGDAGANVLTF
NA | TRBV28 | CASSFEGVNSPLHF
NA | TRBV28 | CASSLEMETEAFF
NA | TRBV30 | CAATGTGQPQHF
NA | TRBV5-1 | CASSLSPTGPRDTEAFF
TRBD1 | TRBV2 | CASSVTGGGSYTF
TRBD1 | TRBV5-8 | CASSAGQGAYQETQYF
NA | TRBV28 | CASSSNGGPSGAFF
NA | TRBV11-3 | CASSLTGFHEQYF
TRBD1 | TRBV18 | CASSLQGQRNTEAFF
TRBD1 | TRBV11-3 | CASSVSGTGTHEQYF
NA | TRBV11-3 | CASSSGQYNEQFF
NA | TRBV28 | CASSPDLTGYDRAEAFF
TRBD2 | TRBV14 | CASSQVHFGTSGRADYNEQFF
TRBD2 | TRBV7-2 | CASSRGGYEQYF
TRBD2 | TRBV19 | CASKGPRGRTNTGELFF
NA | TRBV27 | CASSLISSTGSYEQYF
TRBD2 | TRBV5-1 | CASSPDPSGRGIQYF
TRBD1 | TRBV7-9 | CASSLGQGITEAFF
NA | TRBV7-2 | CASSLSLKETQYF
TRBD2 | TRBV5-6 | CASSLAGGPSGELFF
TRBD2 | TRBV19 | CASSPTSGRTDTQYF
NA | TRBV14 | CASSQIAGYSEQYF